Detailed here is one T cell receptor (beta chain). The target antigen is unknown. V lost 5 bases and J lost 2; bases outside the gene matches: 6. This CDR3 has 15 amino acids. CDR1 and CDR2 (germline): SGHTA, FQGTGA. The sample is drawn from a study of shared clonotypes between healthy human individuals. Study background: Two women and a few men aged 18 to 49 served as donors. Study outcomes and limitations: Tissues were not sampled, only blood, and their repertoires likely differ. An anticipated effect of sequencing depth on clonotype sharing among donors was recognized.

Every donor was a Caucasian adult from Nashville, Tennessee. Using immunoSEQ multiplex PCR, the repertoire was profiled, and TCRdb retains in-frame clones only, with some absent. The sample has about half a million clones, 79% seen once. V is TRBV7-3 and J is TRBJ2-5; TRBD2 matches at 9 bases. The receptor comes from a woman aged 35 to 49 in good health. Some clones in this sample may be carry-over from other donors' samples. The specimen sequenced was PBMCs. The CDR3 nucleotides are TGTGCCAGCAGCCCAGCGGGAGGACGACAAGAGACCCAGTACTTC. Translated: CASSPAGGRQETQYF.